Presented here are 2 T cell receptor beta chains from one specimen sequenced in a study of blood T cell repertoires in COVID-19. Libraries were prepared by immunoSEQ multiplex PCR; TCRdb keeps only in-frame clonotypes and omits some of them. The repertoire holds around 160,000 clones, approximately 92% seen once, with 10% to 15% in the top ten. Sequencing input: peripheral blood. The source is a man aged 18 to 29 with COVID-19, enrolled during active disease.

The chain is built from TRBV5-8 and TRBJ1-5; 7 bases map to TRBD1. CDR1 is SGHTS, CDR2 YDEGEE, per germline. The length of the CDR3 is 15 residues. Germline trimming cut 0 bases from V and 5 bases from J; bases unmatched to any gene: 5. The CDR3 nucleotides are TGTGCCAGCAGCTTGGGGGACAGTCAGGATCAGCCCCAGCATTTT. Residues: CASSLGDSQDQPQHF.

The rearrangement links TRBV24-1 to TRBJ2-5, with 12 bases matching TRBD2. The germline V gene encodes CDR1 KGHDR and CDR2 SFDVKD. This CDR3 is 18 amino acids long. J gave up 2 bases and V 3 bases, and 9 bases lay outside the gene matches. The CDR3 loop reads CATSDQRLAGDPQETQYF. The DNA for the CDR3 is TGTGCCACCAGTGATCAGAGACTAGCGGGAGACCCACAAGAGACCCAGTACTTC.